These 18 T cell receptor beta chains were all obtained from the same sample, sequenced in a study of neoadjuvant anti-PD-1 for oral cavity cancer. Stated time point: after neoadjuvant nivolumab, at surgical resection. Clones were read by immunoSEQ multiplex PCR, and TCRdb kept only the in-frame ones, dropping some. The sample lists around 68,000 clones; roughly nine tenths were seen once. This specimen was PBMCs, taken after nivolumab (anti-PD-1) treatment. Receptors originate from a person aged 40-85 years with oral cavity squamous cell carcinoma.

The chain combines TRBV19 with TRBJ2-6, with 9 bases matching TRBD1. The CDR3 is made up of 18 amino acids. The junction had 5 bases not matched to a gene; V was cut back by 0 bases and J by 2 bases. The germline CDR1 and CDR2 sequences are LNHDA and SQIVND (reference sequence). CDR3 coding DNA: TGTGCCAGTAGTATAGAGGGGACAGGGAAGGCTGGGGCCAACGTCCTGACTTTC. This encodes CASSIEGTGKAGANVLTF. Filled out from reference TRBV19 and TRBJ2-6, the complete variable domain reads DGGITQSPKYLFRKEGQNVTLSCEQNLNHDAMYWYRQDPGQGLRLIYYSQIVNDFQKGDIAEGYSVSREKKESFPLTVTSAQKNPTAFYLCASSIEGTGKAGANVLTFGAGSRLTVL.

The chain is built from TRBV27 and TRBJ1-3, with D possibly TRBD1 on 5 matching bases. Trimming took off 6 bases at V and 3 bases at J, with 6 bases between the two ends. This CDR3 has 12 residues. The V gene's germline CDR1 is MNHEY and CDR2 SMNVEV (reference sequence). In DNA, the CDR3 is TGTGCCAGCAGGGGGCTTGGAAACACCATATATTTT. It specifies CASRGLGNTIYF.

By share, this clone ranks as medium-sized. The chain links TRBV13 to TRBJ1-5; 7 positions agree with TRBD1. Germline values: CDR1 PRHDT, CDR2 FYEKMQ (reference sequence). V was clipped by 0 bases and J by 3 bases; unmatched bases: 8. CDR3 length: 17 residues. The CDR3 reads CASSLGGGDRDNQPQHF. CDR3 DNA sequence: TGTGCCAGCAGCTTAGGAGGAGGAGACAGGGACAATCAGCCCCAGCATTTT.

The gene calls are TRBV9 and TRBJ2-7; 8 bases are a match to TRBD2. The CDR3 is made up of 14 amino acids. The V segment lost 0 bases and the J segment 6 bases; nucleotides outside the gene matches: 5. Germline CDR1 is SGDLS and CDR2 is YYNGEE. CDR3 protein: CASSVAGGPGEQYF. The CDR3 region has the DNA TGTGCCAGCAGCGTAGCGGGAGGGCCTGGCGAGCAGTACTTC.

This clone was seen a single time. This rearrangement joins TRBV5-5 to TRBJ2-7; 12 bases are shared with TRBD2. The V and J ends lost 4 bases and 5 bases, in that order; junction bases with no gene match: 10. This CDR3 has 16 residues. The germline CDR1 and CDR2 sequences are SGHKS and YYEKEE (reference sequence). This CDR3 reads CASSRTSGEIRDEQYF. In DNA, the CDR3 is TGTGCCAGCAGCCGGACTAGCGGGGAGATCCGGGACGAGCAGTACTTC.

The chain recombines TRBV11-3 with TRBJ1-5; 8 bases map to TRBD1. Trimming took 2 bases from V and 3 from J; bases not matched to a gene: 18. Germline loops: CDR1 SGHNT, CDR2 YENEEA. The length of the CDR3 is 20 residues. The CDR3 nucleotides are TGTGCCAGCAGCTTATCGGGCAGGACAGGGTTATTTGACCCCAATCAGCCCCAGCATTTT. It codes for CASSLSGRTGLFDPNQPQHF.

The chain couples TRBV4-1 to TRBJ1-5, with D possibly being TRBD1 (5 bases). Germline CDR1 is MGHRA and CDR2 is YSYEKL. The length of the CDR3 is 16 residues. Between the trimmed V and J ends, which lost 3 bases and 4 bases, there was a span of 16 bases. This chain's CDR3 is CASSQSLSRANQPQHF. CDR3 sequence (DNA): TGCGCCAGCAGCCAGTCCCTAAGCAGGGCGAATCAGCCCCAGCATTTT.

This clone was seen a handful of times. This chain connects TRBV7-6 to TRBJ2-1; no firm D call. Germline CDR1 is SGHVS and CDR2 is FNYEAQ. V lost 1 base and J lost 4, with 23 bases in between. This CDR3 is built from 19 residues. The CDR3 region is CASSLVGPRLGLGYNEQFF. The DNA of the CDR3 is TGTGCCAGCAGCTTAGTGGGCCCTCGTCTGGGATTGGGATACAATGAGCAGTTCTTC. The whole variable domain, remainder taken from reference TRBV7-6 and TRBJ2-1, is GAGVSQSPRYKVTKRGQDVALRCDPISGHVSLYWYRQALGQGPEFLTYFNYEAQQDKSGLPNDRFSAERPEGSISTLTIQRTEQRDSAMYRCASSLVGPRLGLGYNEQFFGPGTRLTVL.

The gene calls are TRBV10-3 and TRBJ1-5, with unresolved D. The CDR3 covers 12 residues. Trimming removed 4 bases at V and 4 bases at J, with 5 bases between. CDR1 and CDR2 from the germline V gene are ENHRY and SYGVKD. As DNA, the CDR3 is TGTGCCATCAGTGGTCAAAATCAGCCCCAGCATTTT. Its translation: CAISGQNQPQHF.

CDR3 sequence: CASLLGYGYTF. As DNA, the CDR3 is TGTGCCTCTCTACTGGGGTATGGCTACACCTTC. This rearrangement joins TRBV30 to TRBJ1-2; D is unresolved. Germline V gene lookup returns CDR1 GTSNPN and CDR2 SVGIG (reference sequence). Trimming stripped 7 bases from V and 5 bases from J, with 11 bases between. The CDR3 sequence is 11 residues long.

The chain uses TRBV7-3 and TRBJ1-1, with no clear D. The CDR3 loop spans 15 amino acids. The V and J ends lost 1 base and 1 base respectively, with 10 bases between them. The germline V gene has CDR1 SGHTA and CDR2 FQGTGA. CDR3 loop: CASSLNPRGNTEAFF. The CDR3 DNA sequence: TGTGCCAGCAGCTTAAACCCTCGGGGGAACACTGAAGCTTTCTTT. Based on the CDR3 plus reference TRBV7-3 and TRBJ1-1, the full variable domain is GAGVSQTPSNKVTEKGKYVELRCDPISGHTALYWYRQSLGQGPEFLIYFQGTGAADDSGLPNDRFFAVRPEGSVSTLKIQRTERGDSAVYLCASSLNPRGNTEAFFGQGTRLTVV.

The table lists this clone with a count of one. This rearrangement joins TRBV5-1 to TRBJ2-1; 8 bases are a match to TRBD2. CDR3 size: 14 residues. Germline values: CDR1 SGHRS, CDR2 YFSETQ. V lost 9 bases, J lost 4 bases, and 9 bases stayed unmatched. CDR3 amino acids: CATGGGDLYNEQFF. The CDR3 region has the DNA TGCGCCACGGGAGGGGGAGACCTTTACAATGAGCAGTTCTTC.

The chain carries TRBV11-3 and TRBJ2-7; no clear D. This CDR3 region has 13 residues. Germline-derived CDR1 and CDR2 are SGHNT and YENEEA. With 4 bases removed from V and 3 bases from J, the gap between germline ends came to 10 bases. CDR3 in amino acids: CASSSRQDYEQYF. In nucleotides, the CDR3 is TGTGCCAGCAGCTCTCGACAAGACTACGAGCAGTACTTC. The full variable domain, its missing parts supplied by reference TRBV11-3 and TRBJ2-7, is EAGVVQSPRYKIIEKKQPVAFWCNPISGHNTLYWYLQNLGQGPELLIRYENEEAVDDSQLPKDRFSAERLKGVDSTLKIQPAELGDSAVYLCASSSRQDYEQYFGPGTRLTVT.

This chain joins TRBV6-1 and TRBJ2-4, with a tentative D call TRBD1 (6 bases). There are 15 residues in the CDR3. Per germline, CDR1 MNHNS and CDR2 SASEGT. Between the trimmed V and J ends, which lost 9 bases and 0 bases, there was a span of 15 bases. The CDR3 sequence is CASFPGVLAKNIQYF. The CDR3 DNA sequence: TGTGCCAGTTTTCCAGGGGTTTTAGCCAAAAACATTCAGTACTTC.

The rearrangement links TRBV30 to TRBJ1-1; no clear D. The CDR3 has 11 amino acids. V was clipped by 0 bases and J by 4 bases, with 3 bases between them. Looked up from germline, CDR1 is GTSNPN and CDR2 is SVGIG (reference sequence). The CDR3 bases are TGTGCCTGGAGTGTAGGCACTGAAGCTTTCTTT. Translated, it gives CAWSVGTEAFF.

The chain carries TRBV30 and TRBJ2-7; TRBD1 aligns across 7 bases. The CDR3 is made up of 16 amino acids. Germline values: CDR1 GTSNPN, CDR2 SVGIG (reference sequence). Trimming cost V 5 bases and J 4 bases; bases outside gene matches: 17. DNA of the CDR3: TGTGCCTGGGGAACCCCTGGGACAGTCATTCTTTACGAGCAGTACTTC. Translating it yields CAWGTPGTVILYEQYF.

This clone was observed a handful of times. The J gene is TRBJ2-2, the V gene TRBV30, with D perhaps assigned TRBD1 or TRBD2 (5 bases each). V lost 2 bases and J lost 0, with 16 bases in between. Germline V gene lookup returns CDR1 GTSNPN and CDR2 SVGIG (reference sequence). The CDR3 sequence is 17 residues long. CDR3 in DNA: TGTGCCTGGAGTCATGGCCCGGGACGGACGAACACCGGGGAGCTGTTTTTT. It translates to CAWSHGPGRTNTGELFF.

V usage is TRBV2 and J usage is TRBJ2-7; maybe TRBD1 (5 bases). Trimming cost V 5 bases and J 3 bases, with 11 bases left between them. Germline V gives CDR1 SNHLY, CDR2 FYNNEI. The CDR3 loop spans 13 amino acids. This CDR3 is CASSRQWSYEQYF. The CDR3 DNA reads TGTGCCAGCAGTCGACAGTGGAGCTACGAGCAGTACTTC.